The clone carrying this TCR beta chain was detected many times. The authors' processing: Researchers built a distant-metastasis classifier for papillary thyroid cancer that drew on CDR3 differences across clinicopathological groups. From the PCR reads, TCRdb re-called clones with MiXCR. These V and J calls originate from TCRdb's pipeline instead of the authors' own analysis. Among 23,000 or so clones listed, 15% to 20% were seen once. The sample is drawn from a study of metastatic and nonmetastatic thyroid tumors. Thyroid surgery had not been preceded by any treatment in any patient. Trimming removed 7 bases from V and 5 bases from J, with 14 bases in between. Germline V gene sequence: CDR1 DFQATT, CDR2 SNEGSKA (reference sequence). This CDR3 spans 12 amino acids.

The genes are TRBV20-1 and TRBJ2-5; D possibly corresponds to TRBD1 (6 bases). The source of this sequence is a male donor with papillary thyroid cancer or a benign thyroid nodule (not recorded which). Some clones in this sample may be carry-over from other donors' samples. Sequenced input: blood. CDR3 bases: TGCAGTGTCCCGGACAGCTGGGAGACCCAGTACTTC. This sequence encodes CSVPDSWETQYF.